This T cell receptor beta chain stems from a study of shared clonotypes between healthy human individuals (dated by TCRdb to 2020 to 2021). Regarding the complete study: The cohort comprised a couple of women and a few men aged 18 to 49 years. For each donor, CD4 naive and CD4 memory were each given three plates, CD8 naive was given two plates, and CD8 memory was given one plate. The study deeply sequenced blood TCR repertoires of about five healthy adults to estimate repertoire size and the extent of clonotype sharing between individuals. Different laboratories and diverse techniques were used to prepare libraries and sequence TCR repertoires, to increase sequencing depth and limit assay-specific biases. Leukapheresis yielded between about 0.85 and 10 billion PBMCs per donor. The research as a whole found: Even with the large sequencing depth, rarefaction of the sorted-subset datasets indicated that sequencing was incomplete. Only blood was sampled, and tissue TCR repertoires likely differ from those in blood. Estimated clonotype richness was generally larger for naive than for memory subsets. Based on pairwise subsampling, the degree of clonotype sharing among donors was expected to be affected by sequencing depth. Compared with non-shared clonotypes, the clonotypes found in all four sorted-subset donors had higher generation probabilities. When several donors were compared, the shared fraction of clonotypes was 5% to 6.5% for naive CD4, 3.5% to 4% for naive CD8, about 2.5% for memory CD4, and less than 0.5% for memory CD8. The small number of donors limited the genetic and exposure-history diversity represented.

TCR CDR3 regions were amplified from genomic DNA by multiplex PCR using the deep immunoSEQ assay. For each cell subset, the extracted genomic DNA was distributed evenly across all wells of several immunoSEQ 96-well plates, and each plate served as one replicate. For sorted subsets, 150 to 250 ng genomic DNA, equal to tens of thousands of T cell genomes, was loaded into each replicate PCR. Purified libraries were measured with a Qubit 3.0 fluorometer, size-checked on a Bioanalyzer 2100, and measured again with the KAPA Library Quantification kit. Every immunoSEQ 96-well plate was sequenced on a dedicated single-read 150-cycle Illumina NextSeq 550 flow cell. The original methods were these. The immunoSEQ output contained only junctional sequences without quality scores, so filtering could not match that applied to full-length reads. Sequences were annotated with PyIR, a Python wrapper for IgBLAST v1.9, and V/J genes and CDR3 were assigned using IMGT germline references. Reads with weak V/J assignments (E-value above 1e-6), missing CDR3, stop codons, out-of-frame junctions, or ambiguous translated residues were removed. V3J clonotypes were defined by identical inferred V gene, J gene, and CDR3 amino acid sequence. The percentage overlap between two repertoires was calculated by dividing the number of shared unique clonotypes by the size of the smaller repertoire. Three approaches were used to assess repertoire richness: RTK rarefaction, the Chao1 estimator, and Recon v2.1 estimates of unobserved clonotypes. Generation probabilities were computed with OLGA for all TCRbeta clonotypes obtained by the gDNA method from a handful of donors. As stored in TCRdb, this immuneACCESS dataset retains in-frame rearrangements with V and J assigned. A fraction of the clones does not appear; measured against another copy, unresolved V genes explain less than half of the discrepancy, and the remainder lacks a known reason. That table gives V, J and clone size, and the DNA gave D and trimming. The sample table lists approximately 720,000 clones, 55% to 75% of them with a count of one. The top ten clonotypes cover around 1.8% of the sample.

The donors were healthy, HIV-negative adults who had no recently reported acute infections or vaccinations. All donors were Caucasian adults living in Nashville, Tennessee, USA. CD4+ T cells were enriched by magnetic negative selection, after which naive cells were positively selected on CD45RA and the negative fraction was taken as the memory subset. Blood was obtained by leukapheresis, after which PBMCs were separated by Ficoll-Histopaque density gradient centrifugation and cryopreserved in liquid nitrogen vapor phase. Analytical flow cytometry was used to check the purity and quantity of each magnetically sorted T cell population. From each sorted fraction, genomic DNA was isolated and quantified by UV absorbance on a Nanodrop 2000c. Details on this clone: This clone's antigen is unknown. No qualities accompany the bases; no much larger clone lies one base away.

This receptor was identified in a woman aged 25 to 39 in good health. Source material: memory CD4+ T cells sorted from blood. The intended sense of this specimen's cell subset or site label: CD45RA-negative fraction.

The CDR3 corresponds to CASSLGTGASYEQYF. The DNA sequence is TGTGCCAGCAGCTTGGGGACAGGAGCTTCCTACGAGCAGTACTTC. The sequence is built from TRBV5-8 and TRBJ2-7, and 7 junctional nucleotides match TRBD1. CDR1 and CDR2, per the germline V gene, are SGHTS and YDEGEE. Trimming leaves V shorter by 0 bases and J shorter by 1 base, with the junction holding 4 bases beyond the gene matches. Inclusive of the bounding cysteine and phenylalanine, the CDR3 is 15 residues long. The DNA shown is the 45-base CDR3, in frame from base 1. Reference TRBV5-8 and TRBJ2-7 proteins supply the regions before and after the CDR3; the full variable domain is: EAGVTQSPTHLIKTRGQQATLRCSPISGHTSVYWYQQALGLGLQFLLWYDEGEERNRGNFPPRFSGRQFPNYSSELNVNALELEDSALYLCASSLGTGASYEQYFGPGTRLTVT.